This is a list of T cell receptor beta chains from one sample in a study of blood T cell repertoires in COVID-19. Some clones are missing from TCRdb's copy, which holds only in-frame ones; the method was immunoSEQ multiplex PCR. Of some 340,000 clones in the sample, approximately 81% were seen once. Sequencing was done on a sample of peripheral blood. These TCRs come from a woman aged 18-29 years with acute or convalescent COVID-19. CDR3s include the opening cysteine and the closing phenylalanine or tryptophan. D genes are given only for firm matches. The size of a clone is reported for some rows only, either as once, few or many, or as a class for expanded clones.

j_call | d_call | clone_size | v_call | cdr3_nt | cdr3_aa
TRBJ2-4 | . | . | TRBV28 | TGTGCCAGCCGTATAGAAAACATTCAGTACTTC | CASRIENIQYF
TRBJ2-7 | TRBD2 | once | TRBV7-9 | TGTGCCAGCAGCGGAACTAGCGGATCCTACGAGCAGTACTTC | CASSGTSGSYEQYF
TRBJ1-2 | . | . | TRBV6-1 | TGTGCCAGCAGTGAAATTTGGGGGGGCTACTATGGCTACACCTTC | CASSEIWGGYYGYTF
TRBJ2-7 | . | . | TRBV24-1 | TGTGCCACCAGTGATACAGGGCCAACCTACGAGCAGTACTTC | CATSDTGPTYEQYF
TRBJ1-1 | TRBD1 | . | TRBV7-9 | TGTGCCAGCAAATCAGGGGGCGCAGACACTGAAGCTTTCTTT | CASKSGGADTEAFF
TRBJ1-2 | . | . | TRBV18 | TGTGCCAGCTCGAGCGACGGAACCTATGGCTACACCTTC | CASSSDGTYGYTF
TRBJ2-5 | TRBD2 | . | TRBV10-3 | TGTGCCATCAGAGGAGCGGGAGCTTACCAAGAGACCCAGTACTTC | CAIRGAGAYQETQYF
TRBJ2-3 | . | . | TRBV6-4 | TGTGCCAGTCCCGGGACACGGGGTACGCAGTATTTT | CASPGTRGTQYF
TRBJ1-3 | . | few | TRBV30 | TGTGCCTGGAGTGTAACGGTACTCTCTGGAAACACCATATATTTT | CAWSVTVLSGNTIYF
TRBJ1-2 | . | . | TRBV9 | TGTGCCAGCAGCGGGTCGCGGGACTATAATGGCTACACCTTC | CASSGSRDYNGYTF
TRBJ1-6 | . | . | TRBV2 | TGTGCCAGCAGTAGGAGCTCCTATAATTCACCCCTCCACTTT | CASSRSSYNSPLHF
TRBJ2-3 | TRBD2 | . | TRBV2 | TGTGCCAGCAGGGGGACTAGCGGACACCCAGATACGCAGTATTTT | CASRGTSGHPDTQYF